A single sample is the source of the 12 T cell receptor beta chains below, sequenced in a study of blood T cell repertoires in COVID-19. Assay: immunoSEQ multiplex PCR; the TCRdb copy retains only in-frame clones and omits some. The table lists 60,000 to 70,000 clones, approximately 83% of them singletons. The specimen sequenced was peripheral blood. These receptor sequences come from a man aged 35-49 years with COVID-19, enrolled during active disease.

Comments on this clone: The limits of the CDR3 on the DNA are not certain, so only TCRdb's listed CDR3 is given. The chain uses TRBV6-6 and TRBJ2-1; the table gives TRBD1 as D, unverified against the DNA. The CDR3 adds up to 16 amino acids, both ends counted. CDR1 is MNHNY and CDR2 is SVGAGI in the germline V gene (reference sequence). The CDR3 protein is CASSTSGQGSYNEQFF.

This rearrangement joins TRBV2 to TRBJ2-5; 9 bases are shared with TRBD2. This CDR3 is built from 16 residues. With 1 base clipped from V and 5 bases from J, the junction kept 8 bases outside the gene matches. Looked up from germline, CDR1 is SNHLY and CDR2 is FYNNEI. CDR3 DNA: TGTGCCAGCAGTGAAGATTTGGCTAGCGGGGCGGAGACCCAGTACTTC. Its protein product is CASSEDLASGAETQYF.

The chain joins TRBV9 to TRBJ2-1; D is possibly TRBD1 (5 bases). The V and J ends lost 1 base and 3 bases respectively, with 5 bases between them. Germline V gene sequence: CDR1 SGDLS, CDR2 YYNGEE. The CDR3 is 13 amino acids. The CDR3: CASSVQGYNEQFF. The CDR3 coding sequence is TGTGCCAGCAGCGTACAGGGCTACAATGAGCAGTTCTTC.

The sample holds one count of this clone. The rearrangement links TRBV6-5 to TRBJ1-1; D perhaps matches TRBD1 (5 bases). Trimming shortened V by 6 bases and J by 1 base, and 9 bases separated the two germline ends. CDR1 is MNHEY and CDR2 is SVGAGI in the germline V gene. The CDR3 runs to 13 residues. CDR3 nucleotide sequence: TGTGCCAGCAGACAGGCTGGGAACACTGAAGCTTTCTTT. This translates into CASRQAGNTEAFF.

This rearrangement joins TRBV29-1 to TRBJ2-6; 7 positions agree with TRBD1. CDR3 length: 16 residues. With 3 bases clipped from V and 0 bases from J, the junction kept 5 bases outside the gene matches. Germline lookup yields CDR1 SQVTM and CDR2 ANQGSEA. CDR3 bases: TGCAGCGTTGATGATACAGGGGACTCTGGGGCCAACGTCCTGACTTTC. Translation gives CSVDDTGDSGANVLTF.

This clone was picked up one time. The chain uses TRBV5-6 and TRBJ2-7; no clear D. The length of the CDR3 is 12 residues. V lost 0 bases, J lost 2 bases, and 3 bases lay in between. Germline V gene sequence: CDR1 SGHDT, CDR2 YYEEEE. CDR3 sequence reads: CASSLGTYEQYF. CDR3 nucleotide sequence: TGTGCCAGCAGCTTGGGTACCTACGAGCAGTACTTC.

The chain uses TRBV11-2 and TRBJ2-1; D unclear. With 0 bases removed from V and 10 bases from J, the gap between germline ends came to 10 bases. Per the germline V gene, CDR1 is SGHAT and CDR2 is FQNNGV. This CDR3 has 13 amino acids. The CDR3 nucleotides read TGTGCCAGCAGCTTAGACCCTCACAGAGAGCAGTTCTTC. Translation: CASSLDPHREQFF.

The chain carries TRBV2 and TRBJ2-1; 15 bases match TRBD2. Trimming took 4 bases from V and 8 from J; bases not matched to a gene: 6. Germline lookup yields CDR1 SNHLY and CDR2 FYNNEI. The CDR3 runs to 16 residues. Here the CDR3 DNA reads TGTGCCAGCAGTGGTGGACTAGCGGGGGGGAGCGATGAGCAGTTCTTC. Its translation: CASSGGLAGGSDEQFF.

V usage is TRBV5-5 and J usage is TRBJ1-6; D ambiguous. Between the trimmed V and J ends, which lost 2 bases and 3 bases, there was a span of 9 bases. The CDR3 spans 15 residues. Germline CDR1 is SGHKS and CDR2 is YYEKEE (reference sequence). This CDR3 is CASSFSGDYNSPLHF. CDR3 in DNA: TGTGCCAGCAGCTTTTCCGGGGACTATAATTCACCCCTCCACTTT.

The chain links TRBV9 to TRBJ2-1, with 7 bases fitting TRBD2. Per germline, CDR1 SGDLS and CDR2 YYNGEE. This CDR3 comprises 16 residues. The V and J ends lost 2 bases and 0 bases, in that order; junction bases with no gene match: 5. The CDR3 spells CASSVAPGGSYNEQFF. The DNA for the CDR3 is TGTGCCAGCAGCGTCGCCCCGGGGGGCTCCTACAATGAGCAGTTCTTC.

V gene TRBV3-1 (or the pseudogene TRBV3-2) combines with J gene TRBJ2-3, with 10 bases fitting TRBD2. J was trimmed by 5 bases and V by 4 bases; bases with no gene match: 6. The V gene's germline CDR1 is LGHDT and CDR2 YNNKEL (reference sequence). This CDR3 spans 15 amino acids. CDR3 loop: CASSRLAGEGDTQYF. Written as DNA, the CDR3 is TGTGCCAGCAGCCGCCTAGCGGGGGAGGGAGATACGCAGTATTTT.

The chain carries TRBV5-1 and TRBJ2-3, with 7 bases fitting TRBD2. Unmatched junction bases numbered 13, after V lost 0 bases and J lost 6 bases. The CDR3 runs to 17 residues. Germline assignment: CDR1 SGHRS and CDR2 YFSETQ. CDR3 nucleotides: TGCGCCAGCAGCTTGGGTGGCGGGGGACCTCTTGGGGATACGCAGTATTTT. As protein: CASSLGGGGPLGDTQYF.